The 10 T cell receptor beta chains below all came from one sample that was sequenced in a study of cytomegalovirus exposure and HLA in healthy donors. Amplification used 60 Vbeta primers and 13 Jbeta primers. This table comes from immunoSEQ multiplex PCR, and its TCRdb copy is limited to in-frame clones, with some not included. This table holds about 180,000 clones, 75% to 85% found once. Sequencing was carried out using PBMCs. Receptors were obtained from a girl aged 2-9 years in good health and CMV-seropositive.

The chain recombines TRBV5-4 with TRBJ2-3; a weak D match, TRBD2 (6 bases). Germline-derived CDR1 and CDR2 are SGHNT and YYREEE (reference sequence). V was clipped by 3 bases and J by 2 bases, with 13 bases between them. The CDR3 spans 15 residues. This CDR3 is CASSSGGAHTDTQYF. The CDR3 bases are TGTGCCAGCAGCTCGGGCGGGGCACACACAGATACGCAGTATTTT.

The V gene is TRBV25-1, the J gene TRBJ1-2; TRBD1 matches 9 bases. There are 12 residues in the CDR3. Germline V gene data show CDR1 as MGHDK and CDR2 as SYGVNS. J was trimmed by 6 bases and V by 5 bases; bases with no gene match: 1. Here the CDR3 reads CASSRTGDGYTF. CDR3 in DNA: TGTGCCAGCAGTAGGACAGGGGATGGCTACACCTTC.

The chain is built from TRBV6-1 and TRBJ2-1, with D perhaps TRBD1 (6 bases). CDR1 MNHNS and CDR2 SASEGT come from the germline V gene. V was pared by 0 bases and J by 4 bases, with 10 bases between. The CDR3 is made up of 15 amino acids. The CDR3, as DNA: TGTGCCAGCAGTGAAGCCCAGGGGTGGTACAATGAGCAGTTCTTC. Its protein product is CASSEAQGWYNEQFF.

The rearrangement links TRBV7-9 to TRBJ2-1; 12 nucleotides align to TRBD2. The CDR3 sequence is 15 residues long. Germline values: CDR1 SEHNR, CDR2 FQNEAQ (reference sequence). J was trimmed by 8 bases and V by 4 bases; bases with no gene match: 6. The CDR3 nucleotides are TGTGCCAGCAGCTCGACTAGCGGGAGTATAGATGAGCAGTTCTTC. This codes for CASSSTSGSIDEQFF.

This clone was observed a single time. The V gene is TRBV7-8, the J gene TRBJ2-1; 7 positions match TRBD1. CDR1 and CDR2 from the germline V gene are SGHVS and FQNEAQ. Unmatched junction bases numbered 13, after V lost 5 bases and J lost 9 bases. This CDR3 region has 15 residues. This CDR3 reads CASSPDRVNQGEQFF. In DNA form, the CDR3 reads TGTGCCAGCAGCCCTGACAGGGTAAACCAGGGTGAGCAGTTCTTC.

The chain combines TRBV5-6 with TRBJ1-1; no clear D. CDR3 length: 12 residues. Germline V gene lookup returns CDR1 SGHDT and CDR2 YYEEEE. Deletions cut 1 base from V and 6 bases from J, with 7 bases between. This CDR3 is CASSLIGSEAFF. CDR3 nucleotides: TGTGCCAGCAGCTTGATCGGGTCTGAAGCTTTCTTT.

The chain is built from TRBV7-2 and TRBJ2-5; 11 nucleotides agree with TRBD2. After removal of 4 bases from V and 5 bases from J, the junction contained 6 bases not matched to a gene. The germline CDR1 and CDR2 sequences are SGHTA and FQGNSA. The CDR3 has 15 residues. CDR3 sequence reads: CASSSTSGSLETQYF. DNA of the CDR3: TGTGCCAGCAGCTCAACTAGCGGGAGCCTTGAGACCCAGTACTTC.

The chain links TRBV6-5 to TRBJ2-7, with D possibly TRBD1 on 5 matching bases. CDR3 length equals 12 residues. Between the trimmed V and J ends, which lost 6 bases and 4 bases, there was a span of 10 bases. CDR1 and CDR2 from the germline V gene are MNHEY and SVGAGI. The CDR3 sequence: CASRPRQYEQYF. Written as DNA, the CDR3 is TGTGCCAGCAGGCCTAGACAGTACGAGCAGTACTTC.

V gene TRBV29-1 combines with J gene TRBJ1-1; 7 nucleotides match TRBD1. From germline, CDR1 is SQVTM and CDR2 ANQGSEA. Unmatched junction bases numbered 12, after V lost 5 bases and J lost 9 bases. CDR3 length: 13 residues. This chain's CDR3 is CSVLGRQGRKAFF. The CDR3 coding sequence is TGCAGCGTTCTCGGGCGACAGGGACGAAAAGCTTTCTTT.

This clone was recorded once. This rearrangement joins TRBV18 to TRBJ2-1, with 7 bases that match TRBD2. This CDR3 comprises 15 residues. Germline lookup yields CDR1 KGHSH and CDR2 LQKENI. The junction had 6 bases not matched to a gene; V was cut back by 1 base and J by 6 bases. The CDR3 is CASSPLLGGGNEQFF. The DNA of the CDR3 is TGTGCCAGCTCACCACTTTTGGGCGGGGGCAATGAGCAGTTCTTC.